The sequence of this T cell receptor (beta chain) was determined in a study of response to subunit inactivated influenza vaccine (dated by TCRdb to 2016 to 2019). About the study as a whole: Deep quantitative profiling of the T cell receptor repertoire was used in the study to follow responses to a trivalent subunit inactivated influenza vaccine.

Libraries were built with RT-PCR. Sequencing was carried out with an Illumina HiSeq 2500. The raw public reads went through TCRdb reprocessing: fastp at Q25, MiXCR clone calling, in-frame beta chains kept. Identical CDR3 protein sequences are pooled into one entry, listed with their most common genes and DNA. Recorded for this sample are 450,000 to 600,000 distinct CDR3 sequences; approximately 7.6% of them occurred a single time. The biggest ten clones account for 13% of the sample. According to the germline V gene (reference sequence), CDR1 reads SEHNR and CDR2 reads FQNEAQ. Clipping removes 8 bases from V and 3 bases from J, with 8 as the unmatched junction base count. From its cysteine to its phenylalanine, the CDR3 spans 15 amino acids. Only CDR3 DNA is held: 45 bases, read in frame from base 1. Notes on this clonotype: Its binding antigen is unknown. No qualities accompany the bases; no much larger clone lies one base away.

Findings and caveats that apply to the study as a whole: The authors suggested that each seasonal influenza vaccination may recruit only a limited number of new T cells.

The TCR originated in a man aged 45 to 70 who received an inactivated influenza vaccine. Donor details come from another sample of the same person, matched by shared clones. Rearrangement joined TRBV7-9 to TRBJ1-3; the junction holds 9 bases that match TRBD1. This sample comprised PBMCs from blood, obtained roughly 24 months after vaccination. The CDR3 has the sequence CASRAGTGNGNTIYF. The DNA sequence is given as TGTGCCAGCCGCGCCGGGACAGGGAATGGAAACACCATATATTTT.